Below, one T cell receptor (beta chain) is given with its context. Its target is unknown. These data originate in a study of OX40 agonist ivuxolimab in advanced cancers. Overall study context: With a range of roughly 20 to 80, age averaged roughly 60 years, and roughly 80% were male. Partial responses, seen in three patients, involved one hepatocellular carcinoma and two cutaneous melanomas.

This CDR3 has 14 amino acids. Trimming stripped 3 bases from V and 3 bases from J, with 10 bases between. CDR1 and CDR2 from the germline V gene are LGHNT and FRNRAP. The data were produced by immunoSEQ multiplex PCR, yet TCRdb's version contains in-frame clones alone and is incomplete. The sample records roughly 120,000 clones, around 90% being singletons. Study-wide results and limits: Normalized T-cell clonal expansion was also low in some nonresponders.

Researchers took blood at baseline, on cycle 4 day 1, and on cycle 7 day 1. The TCR sequence derives from an adult with an advanced solid tumor such as melanoma, head and neck, liver or kidney cancer. This specimen consisted of CD4+ or CD8+ T cells sorted from blood, obtained in a trial of the OX40 agonist ivuxolimab. J is TRBJ2-3 and V is TRBV12-5; a weak D match, TRBD2 (6 bases). CDR3 sequence reads: CASGFGTSTDTQYF. The CDR3 DNA sequence: TGTGCTAGTGGTTTTGGGACTTCGACAGATACGCAGTATTTT.